A single sample gave rise to the 25 T cell receptor beta chains below, sequenced in a study of cytomegalovirus exposure and HLA in healthy donors. PCR was performed using 60 Vbeta and 13 Jbeta primers. This table comes from immunoSEQ multiplex PCR, and its TCRdb copy is limited to in-frame clones, with some not included. The repertoire includes 140,000 to 150,000 clones, 70% of them detected once, and under 2.5% sits in the top ten. Sample: PBMCs. The receptor set was obtained from a woman aged 60-70 years in good health and CMV-seropositive.

The chain uses TRBV15 and TRBJ2-1; 11 nucleotides agree with TRBD2. CDR3 length: 17 residues. Germline CDR1 and CDR2: LNHNV and YYDKDF (reference sequence). With 0 bases clipped from V and 3 bases from J, the junction kept 4 bases outside the gene matches. The CDR3 protein is CATSRDLGLAGYNEQFF. CDR3 DNA sequence: TGTGCCACCAGCAGAGATCTAGGACTAGCGGGCTACAATGAGCAGTTCTTC.

The chain recombines TRBV2 with TRBJ2-7, with TRBD2 identical over 15 bases. V trimming: 4 bases; J trimming: 2 bases; junction bases outside the gene matches: 0. The CDR3 runs 15 residues. CDR1 and CDR2 from the germline V gene are SNHLY and FYNNEI. The CDR3 spells CASSGTSGRAYEQYF. The CDR3 nucleotides are TGTGCCAGCAGTGGGACTAGCGGGAGGGCCTACGAGCAGTACTTC.

V usage is TRBV25-1 and J usage is TRBJ1-2; D gene unclear. Germline CDR1 MGHDK, CDR2 SYGVNS. The CDR3 has 12 residues. V shed 1 base and J shed 7 bases, with 7 bases lying between them. The CDR3 sequence: CASSESNTGYTF. DNA of the CDR3: TGTGCCAGCAGTGAATCAAACACTGGCTACACCTTC.

The J gene is TRBJ2-4, the V gene TRBV5-1, with D tentatively TRBD1 (6 bases). V was trimmed by 4 bases and J by 4 bases, leaving 12 bases between them. The germline CDR1 and CDR2 sequences are SGHRS and YFSETQ. This CDR3 spans 14 amino acids. The CDR3: CASSPDSPKNIQYF. Written as DNA, the CDR3 is TGCGCCAGCAGCCCGGACAGCCCAAAAAACATTCAGTACTTC.

A few counts support this clone. The chain couples TRBV10-2 to TRBJ2-1; maybe TRBD2 (6 bases). Germline V gene data show CDR1 as WSHSY and CDR2 as SAAADI. Trimming shortened V by 8 bases and J by 1 base, and 15 bases separated the two germline ends. CDR3 length equals 15 residues. In DNA form, the CDR3 reads TGCGCCAGCCGGACCGGGAGAGGGTCCTACAATGAGCAGTTCTTC. It yields the protein CASRTGRGSYNEQFF.

A few counts support this clone. This sample includes further DNA sequences coding for the same CDR3. The chain joins TRBV5-1 to TRBJ2-7, with D unresolved. The CDR3 extends over 13 amino acids. CDR1 SGHRS and CDR2 YFSETQ come from the germline V gene. The V end lost 0 bases, the J end lost 1 base, and 5 bases lay between the germline ends. CDR3 sequence reads: CASSLGSSYEQYF. CDR3 nucleotides: TGCGCCAGCAGCTTGGGGAGTTCCTACGAGCAGTACTTC. Looking up the rest from reference TRBV5-1 and TRBJ2-7 gives the full variable domain: KAGVTQTPRYLIKTRGQQVTLSCSPISGHRSVSWYQQTPGQGLQFLFEYFSETQRNKGNFPGRFSGRQFSNSRSEMNVSTLELGDSALYLCASSLGSSYEQYFGPGTRLTVT.

This chain connects TRBV18 to TRBJ1-1; weak D call: TRBD1 (6 bases). The CDR3 sequence is 15 residues long. V was pared by 6 bases and J by 1 base, with 15 bases between. Germline lookup yields CDR1 KGHSH and CDR2 LQKENI. Here the CDR3 DNA reads TGTGCCAGCTCGCCTCTAGGGGGGGGGAACACTGAAGCTTTCTTT. Protein product: CASSPLGGGNTEAFF.

The V and J genes are TRBV6-5 and TRBJ2-6, with 8 positions matching TRBD1. Trimming removed 4 bases from V and 1 base from J; junction bases left unmatched: 3. Germline V CDR1 and CDR2: MNHEY, SVGAGI. This CDR3 is 16 amino acids long. In DNA, the CDR3 is TGTGCCAGCAGTTTAGGACAGGGTTCTGGGGCCAACGTCCTGACTTTC. Amino acid sequence: CASSLGQGSGANVLTF.

In its sample, this clone was seen a few times. The chain combines TRBV2 with TRBJ1-5; D not certain. The CDR3 consists of 13 residues. The germline V gene encodes CDR1 SNHLY and CDR2 FYNNEI. V was shortened by 6 bases and J by 6 bases, with 12 bases between the two germline ends. CDR3 coding DNA: TGTGCCAGCAGCAACCGAGCTACTCAGCCCCAGCATTTT. This codes for CASSNRATQPQHF.

The V call is TRBV5-1, the J call TRBJ1-1; 10 positions match TRBD1. The V gene end was trimmed by 1 base and the J gene end by 5 bases; junction bases not matched to a gene: 5. The CDR3 has 15 amino acids. The germline V gene has CDR1 SGHRS and CDR2 YFSETQ. DNA for the CDR3: TGCGCCAGCAGCTTGAGACAGGGGGCTTTAACTGAAGCTTTCTTT. It yields the protein CASSLRQGALTEAFF. Full variable domain (missing parts from reference TRBV5-1 and TRBJ1-1): KAGVTQTPRYLIKTRGQQVTLSCSPISGHRSVSWYQQTPGQGLQFLFEYFSETQRNKGNFPGRFSGRQFSNSRSEMNVSTLELGDSALYLCASSLRQGALTEAFFGQGTRLTVV.

The rearrangement uses TRBV5-1 and TRBJ2-5; the match to TRBD1 covers 7 bases. Germline V gene sequence: CDR1 SGHRS, CDR2 YFSETQ. The CDR3 contains 13 residues. V was clipped by 4 bases and J by 5 bases; unmatched bases: 5. In DNA form, the CDR3 reads TGCGCCAGCAGCCCTGGGACAGCTGAGACCCAGTACTTC. Amino acid sequence: CASSPGTAETQYF.

This clone appeared a few times. The CDR3 is CASKTGPTGNTIYF. CDR3 DNA sequence: TGTGCCAGCAAGACAGGGCCAACTGGAAACACCATATATTTT. V and J are TRBV19 and TRBJ1-3, with TRBD1 identical over 7 bases. Germline V gene sequence: CDR1 LNHDA, CDR2 SQIVND (reference sequence). The CDR3 is made up of 14 amino acids. V dropped 9 bases and J dropped 2; count of bases not matched to a gene: 7.

The chain has TRBV5-1 and TRBJ2-5; the D is unclear. Trimming removed 5 bases at V and 2 bases at J, with 13 bases between. This CDR3 region has 14 residues. The germline V gene encodes CDR1 SGHRS and CDR2 YFSETQ. CDR3 in amino acids: CASSTGSRQETQYF. CDR3 DNA sequence: TGCGCCAGCAGTACCGGGTCCCGACAAGAGACCCAGTACTTC.

This clone was seen more than once but under ten times. This chain connects TRBV30 to TRBJ2-7; maybe TRBD2 (6 bases). V was clipped by 7 bases and J by 6 bases, with 13 bases between them. Germline CDR1 reads GTSNPN; CDR2 reads SVGIG (reference sequence). This CDR3 spans 11 amino acids. DNA of the CDR3: TGTGCCTCTGATCTGGGGGGCGAGCAGTACTTC. Amino acids: CASDLGGEQYF.

Notes on this clone: In the same sample, other DNA sequences code for this CDR3. Written as DNA, the CDR3 is TGCGCCAGCAGCTTGGGCCAGAACTATGGCTACACCTTC. This codes for CASSLGQNYGYTF. This sequence joins TRBV5-1 and TRBJ1-2; D call uncertain. The V and J ends lost 0 bases and 2 bases respectively, with 5 bases between them. Germline lookup yields CDR1 SGHRS and CDR2 YFSETQ. This CDR3 spans 13 amino acids.

V and J are TRBV2 and TRBJ1-5; D possibly corresponds to TRBD1 (6 bases). CDR1 is SNHLY, CDR2 FYNNEI, per germline. The CDR3 consists of 15 residues. V was cut by 6 bases and J by 3 bases, with 15 bases left in between. CDR3 bases: TGTGCCAGCAGAGCCGGGACATCCTACAATCAGCCCCAGCATTTT. It translates to CASRAGTSYNQPQHF.

This clone appeared once. V usage is TRBV6-1 and J usage is TRBJ2-3; 7 bases align to TRBD2. In germline, CDR1 is MNHNS, CDR2 SASEGT. The CDR3 is 12 residues long. The V gene end was trimmed by 9 bases and the J gene end by 5 bases; junction bases not matched to a gene: 5. In DNA, the CDR3 is TGTGCCAGTCGGGGGGTAGGAGATACGCAGTATTTT. Protein sequence: CASRGVGDTQYF.

The rearrangement joins TRBV14 to TRBJ2-5; 7 bases are shared with TRBD2. CDR1 is SGHDN, CDR2 FVKESK, per germline. J lost 5 bases, V lost 4 bases, and 10 bases had no gene match. The CDR3 totals 15 residues. Here the CDR3 DNA reads TGTGCCAGCAGCCTCGCACGGGGGACTACGGAGACCCAGTACTTC. Translated, it gives CASSLARGTTETQYF.

This clone turned up a few times. V is TRBV30 and J is TRBJ1-1; no clear D gene. This CDR3 is built from 14 residues. The germline CDR1 and CDR2 sequences are GTSNPN and SVGIG (reference sequence). Trimming shortened V by 0 bases and J by 7 bases, and 15 bases separated the two germline ends. The CDR3 bases are TGTGCCTGGAGTGTAGGAGTTTTGAAGGTTGAAGCTTTCTTT. This codes for CAWSVGVLKVEAFF.

V usage is TRBV28 and J usage is TRBJ1-5; 9 nucleotides align to TRBD1. The CDR3 covers 16 residues. Per the germline V gene, CDR1 is MDHEN and CDR2 is SYDVKM. The V and J ends lost 5 bases and 7 bases, in that order; junction bases with no gene match: 12. CDR3 in DNA: TGTGCCAGCAGTCCCCTAACCGGGACAGGGTTACAGCCCCAGCATTTT. Amino acids: CASSPLTGTGLQPQHF.

This clone was detected only a few times. The J gene is TRBJ1-2, the V gene TRBV9; D unresolved. Germline lookup yields CDR1 SGDLS and CDR2 YYNGEE. The V and J ends lost 0 bases and 4 bases respectively, with 10 bases between them. The CDR3 runs 14 residues. As DNA, the CDR3 is TGTGCCAGCAGCGTAGGGCGGGGTTCCTATGGCTACACCTTC. As protein: CASSVGRGSYGYTF.

This clone was seen just once. V and J are TRBV4-1 and TRBJ2-1; D unclear. This CDR3 spans 15 amino acids. Germline values: CDR1 MGHRA, CDR2 YSYEKL. V lost 2 bases to trimming and J lost 4 bases, with 12 bases between them. The CDR3 DNA sequence: TGCGCCAGCAGCCAAACCAGCGCCGCTTACAATGAGCAGTTCTTC. It codes for CASSQTSAAYNEQFF.

This clone was found a few times. This chain connects TRBV6-1 to TRBJ2-5, with TRBD1 matching 7 bases. The length of the CDR3 is 14 residues. After removal of 6 bases from V and 2 bases from J, the junction contained 6 bases not matched to a gene. Per germline, CDR1 MNHNS and CDR2 SASEGT. Here the CDR3 reads CASSLRQGQETQYF. CDR3 DNA sequence: TGTGCCAGCAGCCTCAGACAGGGACAAGAGACCCAGTACTTC.

The V call is TRBV9, the J call TRBJ2-7, with a weak D call TRBD2 (5 bases). With 0 bases removed from V and 3 bases from J, the gap between germline ends came to 13 bases. The CDR3 is made up of 15 amino acids. Germline V gene sequence: CDR1 SGDLS, CDR2 YYNGEE. The CDR3 nucleotides are TGTGCCAGCAGCGTAGAGGCTAGCTACTACTACGAGCAGTACTTC. Its protein is CASSVEASYYYEQYF.

This clone came up a few times. The chain is built from TRBV19 and TRBJ1-4; possibly TRBD1 for D (5 bases). Germline lookup yields CDR1 LNHDA and CDR2 SQIVND (reference sequence). Trimming cost V 8 bases and J 8 bases, with 12 bases left between them. CDR3 length: 12 residues. The CDR3 reads CASSDKEEKLFF. In DNA, the CDR3 is TGTGCCAGTTCGGACAAAGAGGAAAAACTGTTTTTT.